The T cell receptor beta chain under discussion was sequenced for a study of control samples from healthy donors and cancer patients (dated by TCRdb to about 2020). Library construction relied on the immunoSEQ multiplex PCR assay. In its TCRdb copy, this immuneACCESS table keeps in-frame sequences only and misses some clones. Where compared with another copy, unresolved V genes explain less than half of these, and the others have no known cause. In all, the sample holds under 140,000 clones, and approximately 87% of those were seen once. Of the sample, roughly 3.7% falls within the top ten clones. Trimming at the junction amounts to 3 bases on V and 2 bases on J, and the germline ends lie 4 bases apart. CDR1 and CDR2, per the germline V gene (reference sequence), are DFQATT and SNEGSKA. The CDR3 spans 11 residues, from the cysteine through the phenylalanine. Only CDR3 DNA is held: 33 bases, read in frame from base 1.

As for this clone: The specificity of this receptor is unknown. Base qualities were left out, and no much larger clone turns up one base away.

The specimen sequenced was PBMCs. The V and J segments used are TRBV20-1 and TRBJ2-5, with the D gene uncertain. This receptor was identified in a woman in her sixties or seventies with lung cancer. Here the CDR3 is given as CSASLQETQYF. The DNA reads as follows: TGCAGTGCTAGCCTACAAGAGACCCAGTACTTC.